This T cell receptor (beta chain) was identified during a study of cytomegalovirus exposure and HLA in healthy donors. 60 Vbeta and 13 Jbeta primers were used in PCR. The assay was immunoSEQ multiplex PCR, and TCRdb's table has in-frame clones only and misses some. The data contain some 100,000 clones, over 60% of them seen just once; the ten biggest clones take up around 3%. While unrecorded immune exposures were likely, the donors were nominally healthy when sampled. CDR1 is GTSNPN and CDR2 is SVGIG in the germline V gene (reference sequence). This CDR3 comprises 14 residues. The V end lost 4 bases, the J end lost 8 bases, and 18 bases lay between the germline ends.

Sequenced material: PBMCs. This receptor was identified in a male donor in good health and CMV-seropositive. The chain employs TRBV30 and TRBJ1-5; D is possibly TRBD1 (6 bases). CDR3 sequence (DNA): TGTGCCTGGACCAAGAAGGGACAAGGGAAGCCCCAGCATTTT. Translation gives CAWTKKGQGKPQHF.